These 16 T cell receptor beta chains were all obtained from the same sample, sequenced in a study of T cells in women clearing cervical HPV infection. The table came from immunoSEQ multiplex PCR; TCRdb's copy has only in-frame clones and leaves some out. This table holds tens of thousands of clones. Sequences were obtained from blood buffy coat. Every receptor here comes from a woman between 18 and 70 years old with a cervical HPV16 infection that either progressed to CIN3+ or cleared (not recorded which).

Concerning this clone itself: Read coverage stops 3 residues before the CDR3 terminus; the germline J gene supplies the remainder. The V and J genes are TRBV12-3 or TRBV12-4 and TRBJ2-7; 8 nucleotides align to TRBD2. Losses at the gene ends were 3 bases for V and 3 bases for J; bases not matched to a gene: 13. CDR3 size: 17 residues. CDR3: CASSLELADALHYEQYF. The CDR3 DNA, read in part, is TGTGCCAGCAGTTTGGAACTAGCGGATGCCTTACACTACGAG.

As regards this clone: The CDR3 end is not reached by the read, which stops 3 residues before it; the germline J gene fills it in. V gene TRBV2 combines with J gene TRBJ2-3, with TRBD2 matching 14 bases. CDR1 is SNHLY and CDR2 is FYNNEI in the germline V gene. The CDR3 consists of 18 residues. V lost 3 bases, J lost 0 bases, and 5 bases stayed unmatched. The CDR3 is CASSETSGRGFSTDTQYF. Partial CDR3 DNA: TGTGCCAGCAGTGAGACTAGCGGGAGGGGATTTAGCACAGATACG.

As to this clone: The CDR3 extends 3 residues past the end of the read, so its final part is completed from the germline J gene. The rearrangement links TRBV5-1 to TRBJ2-1, with 12 bases matching TRBD2. The junction had 8 bases not matched to a gene; V was cut back by 4 bases and J by 6 bases. Germline V CDR1 and CDR2: SGHRS, YFSETQ. This CDR3 contains 16 residues. The CDR3 bases that were read are TGCGCCAGCAGCCTATTCACTAGCGGGAGGAGCAATGAG. Its translation is CASSLFTSGRSNE. The whole CDR3 sequence is CASSLFTSGRSNEQFF.

Points on this clone: The CDR3 end is not reached by the read, which stops 3 residues before it; the germline J gene fills it in. This chain joins TRBV7-2 and TRBJ2-3, with TRBD2 matching over 9 bases. After removal of 5 bases from V and 5 bases from J, the junction contained 5 bases not matched to a gene. Germline loops: CDR1 SGHTA, CDR2 FQGNSA. The CDR3 length is 14 residues. This CDR3 is CASSPRTSEDTQYF. Partial CDR3 DNA: TGTGCCAGCAGCCCTCGGACTAGCGAAGATACG.

About this clone: The read is 3 residues too short to cover the CDR3 end, so that end is filled in from the germline J gene. The genes are TRBV18 and TRBJ1-2; TRBD1 matches at 7 bases. The CDR3 is 13 residues long. The germline V gene encodes CDR1 KGHSH and CDR2 LQKENI. The CDR3: CASTRDRDYDYTF. Incomplete CDR3 DNA: TGTGCCAGCACCCGGGACAGAGACTACGAC.

Concerning this clone itself: Sequencing ends 3 residues short of the CDR3 end; the germline J gene provides the rest. The chain employs TRBV18 and TRBJ2-7; 9 nucleotides match TRBD1. The CDR3 extends over 15 amino acids. The germline CDR1 and CDR2 sequences are KGHSH and LQKENI. V lost 0 bases and J lost 5; bases outside the gene matches: 5. Incomplete CDR3 DNA: TGTGCCAGCTCACCACCGAGGACAGGGGAAGACGAG. The encoded protein is CASSPPRTGEDE. The complete CDR3 protein is CASSPPRTGEDEQYF.

Of note for this clone: The read ends 3 residues shy of where the CDR3 ends; the end is completed using the germline J gene. The rearrangement uses TRBV20-1 and TRBJ2-5; D call uncertain. There are 14 residues in the CDR3. Germline assignment: CDR1 DFQATT and CDR2 SNEGSKA (reference sequence). V was pared by 0 bases and J by 4 bases, with 12 bases between. The CDR3 spells CSARDLSPSETQYF. The sequenced CDR3 bases are TGCAGTGCTAGAGATCTCTCCCCTTCAGAGACC.

For this clone: The read finishes 3 residues shy of the CDR3 end, and the germline J gene is used to complete it. The chain recombines TRBV12-3 or TRBV12-4 with TRBJ1-2; D unclear. The CDR3 totals 19 residues. CDR3: CASSFKLSTSGSRADTYTF. The part of the CDR3 DNA that was read is TGTGCCAGCAGTTTTAAGCTTTCGACTAGCGGGAGTAGGGCAGATACC.

As to this clone: The read comes to an end 3 residues before the CDR3 does, leaving the germline J gene to fill in the end. The chain employs TRBV7-6 and TRBJ1-6, with a weak D call TRBD1 (5 bases). Germline lookup yields CDR1 SGHVS and CDR2 FNYEAQ. This CDR3 spans 14 amino acids. Trimming removed 5 bases from V and 10 bases from J, with 15 bases in between. CDR3 protein: CASSPSQGGSPLHF. The sequenced part of the CDR3 DNA is TGTGCCAGCAGCCCGTCGCAGGGAGGGTCACCC.

As to this clone: The read terminates 3 residues before the CDR3 end, so the remaining end is supplied by the germline J gene. The chain joins TRBV13 to TRBJ2-3; D is unclear. Trimming pared 5 bases from V and 2 bases from J, leaving 14 bases between. Germline CDR1 PRHDT, CDR2 FYEKMQ (reference sequence). The CDR3 sequence is 15 residues long. CDR3 sequence reads: CASSPAARNTDTQYF. CDR3 DNA (partial): TGTGCCAGCAGCCCCGCTGCGCGCAACACAGATACG.

As concerns this clone: The read ends 3 residues early relative to the CDR3; the germline J gene fills the gap. The chain links TRBV19 to TRBJ2-3, with 7 bases aligning to TRBD2. Trimming removed 5 bases from V and 4 bases from J; junction bases left unmatched: 9. This CDR3 has 15 residues. CDR1 is LNHDA, CDR2 SQIVND, per germline (reference sequence). The covered CDR3 bases are TGTGCCAGTAGTTCCTATGGGGGGGTGGCAGATACG. Its translation is CASSSYGGVADT. The whole CDR3 sequence is CASSSYGGVADTQYF.

Concerning this clone itself: The CDR3 end falls 3 residues outside the read, so it is completed with the germline J gene. The gene calls are TRBV19 and TRBJ2-1; TRBD2 matches 14 bases. CDR1 is LNHDA, CDR2 SQIVND, per germline (reference sequence). The trim removed 5 bases at V and 3 bases at J, leaving 15 bases unmatched. This CDR3 has 20 residues. The CDR3 DNA, read in part, is TGTGCCAGTAGTTTCCCCGGGACTAGCGGGAGTTTTCGGAGCTACAATGAG. This sequence encodes CASSFPGTSGSFRSYNE. The full-length CDR3 reads as CASSFPGTSGSFRSYNEQFF.

Remarks on this clone: At one boundary the junction diverges from the germline segment, which might be a read error. The CDR3 goes on 3 residues after the read ends, and that part is filled in from the germline J gene. This chain joins TRBV4-2 and TRBJ2-3; 8 nucleotides align to TRBD2. Per the germline V gene, CDR1 is LGHNA and CDR2 is YNFKEQ. The CDR3 is 18 amino acids. CDR3 DNA (partial): TGCGCCAGCAGCCAAGTGGGTAACAGCGGGAGAGGGACAGATACG. Residues: CASSQVGNSGRGTDT. The complete CDR3 sequence is CASSQVGNSGRGTDTQYF.

In the case of this clone: The CDR3 goes on 3 residues after the read ends, and that part is filled in from the germline J gene. This chain uses TRBV7-2 with TRBJ2-3, with no clear D. Germline V CDR1 and CDR2: SGHTA, FQGNSA. V was pared by 5 bases and J by 4 bases, with 10 bases between. The CDR3 is made up of 13 amino acids. The CDR3 loop reads CASSPVGADTQYF. CDR3 bases read: TGTGCCAGCAGCCCCGTCGGTGCAGATACG.

The CDR3 sequence is CASSRTPGLARETQYF. CDR3 DNA (partial): TGTGCCAGCAGCCGAACCCCGGGACTAGCGCGAGAGACC. The V gene is TRBV6-2 or TRBV6-3, the J gene TRBJ2-5, with 10 bases aligning to TRBD2. The DNA ends 3 residues before the CDR3 does, and the rest of the CDR3 is filled in from the germline J gene. The CDR3 is 16 residues long. CDR1 and CDR2 from the germline V gene are MNHEY and SVGEGT. The junction had 11 bases not matched to a gene; V was cut back by 6 bases and J by 4 bases.

On this clone: The read ends 3 residues shy of where the CDR3 ends; the end is completed using the germline J gene. This rearrangement joins TRBV10-3 to TRBJ2-3; tentatively, D is TRBD1 (6 bases). Per germline, CDR1 ENHRY and CDR2 SYGVKD. With 5 bases removed from V and 0 bases from J, the gap between germline ends came to 9 bases. This CDR3 region has 14 residues. The sequenced CDR3 bases are TGTGCCATCAGTCAGGGGCGGAGCACAGATACG. Translating gives CAISQGRSTDT. The whole CDR3 protein reads CAISQGRSTDTQYF.